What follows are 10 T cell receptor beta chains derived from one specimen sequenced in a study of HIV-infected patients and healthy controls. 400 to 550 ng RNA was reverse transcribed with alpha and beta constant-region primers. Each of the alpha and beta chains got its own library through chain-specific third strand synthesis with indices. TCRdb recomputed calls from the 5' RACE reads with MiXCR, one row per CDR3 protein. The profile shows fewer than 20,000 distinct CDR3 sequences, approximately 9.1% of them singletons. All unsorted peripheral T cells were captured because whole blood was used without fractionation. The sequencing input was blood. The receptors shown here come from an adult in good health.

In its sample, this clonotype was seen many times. The CDR3, as DNA: TGCAGTGCTACGGGCCTCAGCTCCTACGAGCAGTACTTC. It encodes CSATGLSSYEQYF. The chain has TRBV20-1 and TRBJ2-7; D is unresolved. Germline lookup yields CDR1 DFQATT and CDR2 SNEGSKA (reference sequence). CDR3 length equals 13 residues. The germline V and J ends were trimmed by 4 bases and 0 bases, with 10 bases remaining between them.

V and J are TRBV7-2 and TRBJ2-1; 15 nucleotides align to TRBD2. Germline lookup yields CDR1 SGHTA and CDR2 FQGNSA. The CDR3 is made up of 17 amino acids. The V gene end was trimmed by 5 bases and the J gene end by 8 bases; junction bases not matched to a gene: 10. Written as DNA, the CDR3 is TGTGCCAGCAGCCCTGGACTAGCGGGAGGGCCGGCGGATGAGCAGTTCTTC. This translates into CASSPGLAGGPADEQFF.

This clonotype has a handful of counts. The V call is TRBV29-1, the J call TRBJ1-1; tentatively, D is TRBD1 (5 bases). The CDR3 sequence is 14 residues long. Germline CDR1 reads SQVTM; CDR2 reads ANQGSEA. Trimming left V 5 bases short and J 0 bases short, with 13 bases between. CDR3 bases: TGCAGCGTTATGATTGCAGGGATGAACACTGAAGCTTTCTTT. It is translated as CSVMIAGMNTEAFF.

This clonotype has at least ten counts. The CDR3 nucleotides are TGTGCCAGCAGTCCCTTTTGGGATTACAGGGAGGGGAACACCGGGGAGCTGTTTTTT. Its protein product is CASSPFWDYREGNTGELFF. This chain uses TRBV12-3 or TRBV12-4 with TRBJ2-2; maybe TRBD2 (7 bases). The CDR3 is 19 amino acids. V was shortened by 5 bases and J by 1 base, with 23 bases between the two germline ends.

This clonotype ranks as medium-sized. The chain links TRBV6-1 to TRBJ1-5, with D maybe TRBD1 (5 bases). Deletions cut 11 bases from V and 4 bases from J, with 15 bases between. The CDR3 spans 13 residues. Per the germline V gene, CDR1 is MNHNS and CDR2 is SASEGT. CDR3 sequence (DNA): TGTGCCGGGGCATGGGAGTTGAATCAGCCCCAGCATTTT. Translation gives CAGAWELNQPQHF.

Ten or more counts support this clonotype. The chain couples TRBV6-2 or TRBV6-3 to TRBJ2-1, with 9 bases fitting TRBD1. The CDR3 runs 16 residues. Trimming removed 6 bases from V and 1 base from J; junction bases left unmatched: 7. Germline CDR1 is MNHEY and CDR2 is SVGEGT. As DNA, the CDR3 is TGTGCCAGCAGAACCTTCGGGACAGGGTCCTACAATGAGCAGTTCTTC. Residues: CASRTFGTGSYNEQFF.

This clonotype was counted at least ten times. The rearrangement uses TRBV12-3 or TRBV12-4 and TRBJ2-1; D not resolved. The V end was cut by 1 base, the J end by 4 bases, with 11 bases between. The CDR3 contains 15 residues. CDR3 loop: CASSLEVSRYNEQFF. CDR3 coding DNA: TGTGCCAGCAGTTTAGAAGTAAGCCGGTACAATGAGCAGTTCTTC.

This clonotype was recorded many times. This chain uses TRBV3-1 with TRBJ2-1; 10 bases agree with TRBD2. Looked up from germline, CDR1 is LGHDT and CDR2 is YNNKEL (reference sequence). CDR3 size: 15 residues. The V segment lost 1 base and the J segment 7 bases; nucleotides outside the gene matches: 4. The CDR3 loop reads CASSQGAGGDNEQFF. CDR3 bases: TGTGCCAGCAGCCAAGGAGCGGGAGGGGATAATGAGCAGTTCTTC.

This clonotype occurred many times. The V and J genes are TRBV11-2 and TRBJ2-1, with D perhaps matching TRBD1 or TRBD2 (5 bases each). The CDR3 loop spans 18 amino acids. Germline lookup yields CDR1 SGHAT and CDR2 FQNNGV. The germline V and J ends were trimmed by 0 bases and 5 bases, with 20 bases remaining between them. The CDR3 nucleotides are TGTGCCAGCAGCTTAGATCTTGGGACCATCGCTCTGGACAATGAGCAGTTCTTC. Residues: CASSLDLGTIALDNEQFF. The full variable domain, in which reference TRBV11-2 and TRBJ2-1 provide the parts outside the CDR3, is EAGVAQSPRYKIIEKRQSVAFWCNPISGHATLYWYQQILGQGPKLLIQFQNNGVVDDSQLPKDRFSAERLKGVDSTLKIQPAKLEDSAVYLCASSLDLGTIALDNEQFFGPGTRLTVL.

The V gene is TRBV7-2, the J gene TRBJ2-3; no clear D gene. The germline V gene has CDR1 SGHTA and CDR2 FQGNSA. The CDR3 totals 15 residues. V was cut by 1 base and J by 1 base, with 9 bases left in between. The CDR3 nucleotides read TGTGCCAGCAGCTTAGTCCGGTCGGGCACAGATACGCAGTATTTT. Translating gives CASSLVRSGTDTQYF.